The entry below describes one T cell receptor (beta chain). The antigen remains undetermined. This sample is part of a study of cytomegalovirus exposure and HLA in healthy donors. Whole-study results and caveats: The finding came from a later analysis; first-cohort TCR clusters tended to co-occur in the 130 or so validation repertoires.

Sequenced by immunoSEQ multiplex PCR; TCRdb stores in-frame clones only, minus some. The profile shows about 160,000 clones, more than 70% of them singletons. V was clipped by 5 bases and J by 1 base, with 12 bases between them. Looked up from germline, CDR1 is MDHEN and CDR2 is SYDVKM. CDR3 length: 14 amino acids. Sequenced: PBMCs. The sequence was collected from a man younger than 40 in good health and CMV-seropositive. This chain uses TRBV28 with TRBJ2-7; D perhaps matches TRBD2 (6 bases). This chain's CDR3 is CASSPEGRSYEQYF. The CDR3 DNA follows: TGTGCCAGCAGTCCCGAGGGGAGGTCCTACGAGCAGTACTTC.